This TCR beta chain was captured by sequencing in a study of identical twins. TCRdb re-derived calls from the 5' RACE reads in MiXCR, one entry per CDR3 protein. Of 1.5 million to 2 million distinct CDR3 sequences listed, about 32% are singletons. Regarding the study as a whole: Twin-shared out-of-frame alpha sequences showed excess low generation probability. Fewer insertions marked abundant cord blood beta clonotypes; young adult naive trended weakly, memory not at all. Without tracking the same donors, conclusions rested on cross-sectional statistical analysis.

CDR3 length equals 16 residues. Losses at the gene ends were 3 bases for V and 0 bases for J; bases not matched to a gene: 9. Germline V gene data show CDR1 as DFQATT and CDR2 as SNEGSKA (reference sequence). Comment on this clonotype: The target antigen is unknown.

This receptor was obtained from a newborn girl in good health. Specimen: cord blood. V is TRBV20-1 and J is TRBJ1-1, with TRBD1 identical over 8 bases. DNA for the CDR3: TGCAGTGCTAGTACCGGGACAGGTGATATGAACACTGAAGCTTTCTTT. Encoded protein: CSASTGTGDMNTEAFF.